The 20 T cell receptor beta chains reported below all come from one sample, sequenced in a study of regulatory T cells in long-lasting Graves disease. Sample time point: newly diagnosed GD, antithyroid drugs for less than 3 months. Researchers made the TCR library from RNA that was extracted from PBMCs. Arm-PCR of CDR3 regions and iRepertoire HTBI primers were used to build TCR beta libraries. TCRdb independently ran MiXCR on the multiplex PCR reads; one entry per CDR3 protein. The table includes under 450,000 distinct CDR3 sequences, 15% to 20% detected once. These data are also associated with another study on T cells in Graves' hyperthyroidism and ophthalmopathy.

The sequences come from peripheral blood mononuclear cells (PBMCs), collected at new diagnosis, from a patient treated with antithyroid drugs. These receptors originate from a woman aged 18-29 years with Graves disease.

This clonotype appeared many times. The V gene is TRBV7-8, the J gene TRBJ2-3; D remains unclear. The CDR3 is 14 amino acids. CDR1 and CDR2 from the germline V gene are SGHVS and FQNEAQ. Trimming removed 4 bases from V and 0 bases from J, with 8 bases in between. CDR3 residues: CASSSNLSTDTQYF. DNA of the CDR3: TGTGCCAGCAGCTCGAACCTTAGCACAGATACGCAGTATTTT.

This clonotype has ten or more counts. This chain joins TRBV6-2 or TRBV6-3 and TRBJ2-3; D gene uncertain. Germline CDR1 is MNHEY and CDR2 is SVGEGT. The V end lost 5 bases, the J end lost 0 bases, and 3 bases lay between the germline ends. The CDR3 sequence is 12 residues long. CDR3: CASSKSTDTQYF. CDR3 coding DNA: TGTGCCAGCAGTAAAAGCACAGATACGCAGTATTTT.

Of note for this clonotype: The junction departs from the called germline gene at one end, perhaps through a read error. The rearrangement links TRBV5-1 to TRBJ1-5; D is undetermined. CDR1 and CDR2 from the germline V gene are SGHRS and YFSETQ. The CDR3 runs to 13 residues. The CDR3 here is CASSLEAGEPQHF. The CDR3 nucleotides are TGTGCCAGCAGCTTGGAGGCCGGAGAGCCCCAGCATTTT.

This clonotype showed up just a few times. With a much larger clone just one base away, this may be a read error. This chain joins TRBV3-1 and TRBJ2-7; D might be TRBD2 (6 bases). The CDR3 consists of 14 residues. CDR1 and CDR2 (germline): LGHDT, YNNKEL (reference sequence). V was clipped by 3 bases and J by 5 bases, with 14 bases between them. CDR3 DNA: TGTGCCAGCAGCCAGGGGACGGGACTCCACGAGCAGTACTTC. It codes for CASSQGTGLHEQYF.

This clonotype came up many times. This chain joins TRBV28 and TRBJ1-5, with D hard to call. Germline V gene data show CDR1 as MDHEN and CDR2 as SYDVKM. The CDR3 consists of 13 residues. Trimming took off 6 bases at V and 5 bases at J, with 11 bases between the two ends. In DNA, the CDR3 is TGTGCCAGCAGCTTACTCGGGGATCAGCCCCAGCATTTT. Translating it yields CASSLLGDQPQHF. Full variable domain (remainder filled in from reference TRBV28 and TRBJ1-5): DVKVTQSSRYLVKRTGEKVFLECVQDMDHENMFWYRQDPGLGLRLIYFSYDVKMKEKGDIPEGYSVSREKKERFSLILESASTNQTSMYLCASSLLGDQPQHFGDGTRLSIL.

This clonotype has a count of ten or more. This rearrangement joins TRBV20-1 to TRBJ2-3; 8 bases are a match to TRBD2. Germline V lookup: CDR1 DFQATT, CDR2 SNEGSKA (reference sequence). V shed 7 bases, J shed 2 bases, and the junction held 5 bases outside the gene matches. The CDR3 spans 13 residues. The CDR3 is CSGLAGFTDTQYF. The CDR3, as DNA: TGCAGTGGGTTAGCGGGGTTCACAGATACGCAGTATTTT.

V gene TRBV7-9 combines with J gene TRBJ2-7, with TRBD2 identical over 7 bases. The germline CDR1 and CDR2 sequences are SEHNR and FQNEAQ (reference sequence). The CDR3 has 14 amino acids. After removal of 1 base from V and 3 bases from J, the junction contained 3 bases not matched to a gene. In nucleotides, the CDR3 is TGTGCCAGCAGCTTAGGTCGGGGGGTCTACGAGCAGTACTTC. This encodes CASSLGRGVYEQYF.

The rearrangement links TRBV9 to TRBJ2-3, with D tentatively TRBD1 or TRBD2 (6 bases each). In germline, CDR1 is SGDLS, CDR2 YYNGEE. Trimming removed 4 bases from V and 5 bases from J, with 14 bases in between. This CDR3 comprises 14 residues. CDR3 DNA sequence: TGTGCCAGCAGCAATTCTGGGGGGCTAGATACGCAGTATTTT. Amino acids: CASSNSGGLDTQYF.

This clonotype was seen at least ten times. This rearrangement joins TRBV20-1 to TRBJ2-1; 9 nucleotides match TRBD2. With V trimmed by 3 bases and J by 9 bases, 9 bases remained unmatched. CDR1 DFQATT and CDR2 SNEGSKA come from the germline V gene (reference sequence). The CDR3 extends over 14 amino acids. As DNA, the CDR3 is TGCAGTGCTAGGATCCTAGCGGGATGGGGTGAGCAGTTCTTC. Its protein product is CSARILAGWGEQFF.

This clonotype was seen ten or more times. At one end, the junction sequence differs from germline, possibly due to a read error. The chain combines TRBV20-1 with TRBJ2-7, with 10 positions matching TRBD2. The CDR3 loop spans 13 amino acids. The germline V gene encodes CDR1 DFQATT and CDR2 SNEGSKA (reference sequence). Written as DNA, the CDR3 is TGCAGTGTTAGAGCGGGAGGGGTCCTAGGGGAAGACTTC. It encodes CSVRAGGVLGEDF.

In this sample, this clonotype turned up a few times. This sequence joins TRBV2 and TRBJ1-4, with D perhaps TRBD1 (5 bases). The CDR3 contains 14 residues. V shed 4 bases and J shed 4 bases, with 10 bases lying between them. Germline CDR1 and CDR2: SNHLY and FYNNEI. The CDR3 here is CASSGAGINEKLFF. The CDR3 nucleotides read TGTGCCAGCAGTGGGGCAGGGATTAATGAAAAACTGTTTTTT.

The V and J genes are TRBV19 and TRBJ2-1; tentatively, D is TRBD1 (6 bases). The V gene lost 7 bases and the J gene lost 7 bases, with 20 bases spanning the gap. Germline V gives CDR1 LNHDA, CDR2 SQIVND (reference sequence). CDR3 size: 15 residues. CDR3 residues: CASTLEGQPGNEQFF. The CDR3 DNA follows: TGTGCCAGTACCCTAGAAGGACAGCCGGGAAATGAGCAGTTCTTC.

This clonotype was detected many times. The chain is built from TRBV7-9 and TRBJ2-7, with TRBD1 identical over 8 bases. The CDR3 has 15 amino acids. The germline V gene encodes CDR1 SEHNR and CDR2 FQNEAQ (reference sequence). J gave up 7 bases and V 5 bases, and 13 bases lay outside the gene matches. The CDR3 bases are TGTGCCAGCAGCCAAACCTCCCCCAGGGGGCTTGAGCAGTACTTC. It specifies CASSQTSPRGLEQYF.

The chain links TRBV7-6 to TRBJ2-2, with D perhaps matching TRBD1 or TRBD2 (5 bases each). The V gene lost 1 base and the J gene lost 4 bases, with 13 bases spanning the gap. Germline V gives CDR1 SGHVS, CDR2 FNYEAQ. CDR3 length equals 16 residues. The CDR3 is CASSLVPGLSTGELFF. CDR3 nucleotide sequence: TGTGCCAGCAGCTTAGTACCGGGGCTCAGCACCGGGGAGCTGTTTTTT.

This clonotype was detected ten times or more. The CDR3 coding sequence is TGTGCCAGCAGCTTCGGGACAGGGCCTCCACACGAGCAGTACTTC. Its protein is CASSFGTGPPHEQYF. The V call is TRBV7-6, the J call TRBJ2-7; 9 bases match TRBD1. CDR3 size: 15 residues. With V trimmed by 3 bases and J by 5 bases, 8 bases remained unmatched. From germline, CDR1 is SGHVS and CDR2 FNYEAQ.

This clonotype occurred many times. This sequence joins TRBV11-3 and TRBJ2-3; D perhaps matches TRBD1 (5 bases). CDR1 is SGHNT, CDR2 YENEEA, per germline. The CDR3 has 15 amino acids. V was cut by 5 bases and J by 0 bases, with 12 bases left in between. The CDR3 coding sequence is TGTGCCAGCAGCGGACACACCTCGAGCACAGATACGCAGTATTTT. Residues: CASSGHTSSTDTQYF.

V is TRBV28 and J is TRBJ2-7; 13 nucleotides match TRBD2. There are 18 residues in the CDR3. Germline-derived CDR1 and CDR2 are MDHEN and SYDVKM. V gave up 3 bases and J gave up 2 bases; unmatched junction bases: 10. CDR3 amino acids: CASSLSGLAGHRPYEQYF. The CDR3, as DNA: TGTGCCAGCAGTTTGTCGGGACTAGCGGGACACCGTCCCTACGAGCAGTACTTC.

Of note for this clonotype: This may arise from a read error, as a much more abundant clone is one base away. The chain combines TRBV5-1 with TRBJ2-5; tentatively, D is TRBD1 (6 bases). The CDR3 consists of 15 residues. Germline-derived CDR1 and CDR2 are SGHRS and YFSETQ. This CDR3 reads CAGSLAWGQAETQYF. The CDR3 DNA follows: TGTGCCGGCAGCTTGGCTTGGGGGCAGGCGGAGACCCAGTACTTC.

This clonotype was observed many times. The CDR3 nucleotides read TGTGCCAGCAGCTCTAGGGCCAGCTACTACGAGCAGTACTTC. Residues: CASSSRASYYEQYF. The rearrangement uses TRBV11-2 and TRBJ2-7; D unclear. This CDR3 spans 14 amino acids. CDR1 is SGHAT and CDR2 is FQNNGV in the germline V gene. V lost 4 bases and J 3 bases, leaving 13 bases between the germline ends.

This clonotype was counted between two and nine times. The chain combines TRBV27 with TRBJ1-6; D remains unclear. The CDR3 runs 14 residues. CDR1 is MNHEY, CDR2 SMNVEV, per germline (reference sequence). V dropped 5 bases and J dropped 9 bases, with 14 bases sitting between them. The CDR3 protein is CASSPQPFGSPLHF. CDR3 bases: TGTGCCAGCAGTCCACAGCCCTTCGGTTCACCCCTCCACTTT.